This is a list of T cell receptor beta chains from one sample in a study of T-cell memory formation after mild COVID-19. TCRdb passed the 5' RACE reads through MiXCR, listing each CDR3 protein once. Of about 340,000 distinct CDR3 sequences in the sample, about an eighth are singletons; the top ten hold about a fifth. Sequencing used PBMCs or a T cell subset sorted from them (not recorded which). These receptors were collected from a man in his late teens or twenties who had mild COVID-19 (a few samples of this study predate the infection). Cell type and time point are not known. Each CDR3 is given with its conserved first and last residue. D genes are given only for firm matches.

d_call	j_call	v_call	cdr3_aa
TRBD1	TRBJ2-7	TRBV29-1	CSVDTGTGGGEQYF
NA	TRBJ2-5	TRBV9	CASSVVPGQETQYF
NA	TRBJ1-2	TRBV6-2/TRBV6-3	CASSYRPGNYGYTF
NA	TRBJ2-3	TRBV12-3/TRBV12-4	CASSLSNGADTQYF
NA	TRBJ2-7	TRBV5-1	CASSEGSEQYF
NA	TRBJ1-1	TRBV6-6	CASSFRQVRTEAFF
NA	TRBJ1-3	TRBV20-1	CSVTRDGSGNTIYF
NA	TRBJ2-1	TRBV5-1	CASSPVPGPYNEQFF
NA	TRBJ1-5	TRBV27	CASSTSLNQPQHF
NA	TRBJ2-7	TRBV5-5	CASSFGTGALEEYF
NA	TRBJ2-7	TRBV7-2	CASSPGGALRSYEQYF
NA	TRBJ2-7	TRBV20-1	CSASYQAVSSYEQYF
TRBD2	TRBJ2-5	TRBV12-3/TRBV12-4	CASSLRASGGQETQYF
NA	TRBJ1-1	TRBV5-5	CASSFRGASNTEAFF
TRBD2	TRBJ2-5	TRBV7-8	CASSLGSGGSQAIGF
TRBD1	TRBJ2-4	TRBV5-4	CASSSGQGRNIQYF
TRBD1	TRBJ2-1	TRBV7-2	CASSLGDSWDEQFF
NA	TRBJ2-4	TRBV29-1	CSVEDQDTWRNIQYF
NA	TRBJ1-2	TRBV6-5	CASSPFVGFNYGYTF
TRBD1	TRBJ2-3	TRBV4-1	CASSRQGDTQYF
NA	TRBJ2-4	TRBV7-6	CASSQLAGFKNIQYF
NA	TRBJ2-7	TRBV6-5	CASSYYSGGYEQYF
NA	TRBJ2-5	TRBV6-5	CASSYSAGQGGTQYF
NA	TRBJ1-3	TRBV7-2	CASSLYRGNTIYF
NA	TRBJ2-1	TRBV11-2	CASSLRADSSYNEQFF
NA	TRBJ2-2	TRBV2	CASKRLTELNTGELFF
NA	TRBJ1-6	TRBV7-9	CASSRGRQSSYNSPLHF
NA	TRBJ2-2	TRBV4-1	CASSQEDGITGELFF
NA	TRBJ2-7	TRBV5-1	CASSLAPGISYEQYF
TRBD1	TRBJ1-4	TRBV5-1	CASSPGQRGNEKLFF
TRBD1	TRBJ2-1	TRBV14	CASSQDKGTGAYNEQFF